This T cell receptor beta chain emerged from a study of human T cells and chemical hapten exposure. Study-wide context: Per-sample TCR yield variability stemmed mainly from small pooled library volume differences.

This CDR3 comprises 17 residues. The germline V gene has CDR1 MNHNS and CDR2 SASEGT. Germline trimming cut 7 bases from V and 0 bases from J; bases unmatched to any gene: 12. The time point: pre-sensitization, week 0. Treatment of the sample: therapeutic diphenylcyclopropenone sensitization with weekly scalp DPC. As originally analysed: From 23,224 to 690,600 TCRs were found per sample, with a median of about 96,000. From the RACE reads, TCRdb called clonotypes with MiXCR, one entry per CDR3 protein. Here the V and J calls rest on TCRdb's processing, not on the authors' analysis. The sample contains around 120,000 distinct CDR3 sequences, around an eighth of which appear only once.

The clonotype originates from a woman under 30 with alopecia areata. Some clones in this sample may be carry-over from other donors' samples. This specimen was whole blood, taken in connection with sensitization to the hapten diphenylcyclopropenone (DPC). The chain joins TRBV6-1 to TRBJ2-1; 7 positions match TRBD2. The CDR3, as DNA: TGTGCCAGCACCCGAGGGCTAGCGGAAAGCTCCTACAATGAGCAGTTCTTC. Encoded protein: CASTRGLAESSYNEQFF.